The rows below give T cell receptor beta chains drawn from one sample of a study of T cells of healthy individuals. TCRdb itself ran the 5' RACE reads through MiXCR, one entry per CDR3 protein. This table holds tens of thousands of distinct CDR3 sequences, around 5.1% found once. These receptors all stem from a female donor in good health. Both conserved end residues are part of each CDR3. Fields, in order: D gene, clone size, J gene, V gene, CDR3 DNA, CDR3 protein. A D gene is named only where the DNA matches it firmly. Where a row states a size, it is once, few, many or the class of an expanded clone; other rows omit it.

NA,many,TRBJ1-4,TRBV4-3,TGCGCCAGCAGCCCCCTAGGGACAACTGCAACTAATGAAAAACTGTTTTTT,CASSPLGTTATNEKLFF
TRBD2,many,TRBJ2-1,TRBV30,TGTGCCTGGAGTGTAATAGCGGGAATTCTGTTCTTC,CAWSVIAGILFF
TRBD2,many,TRBJ2-3,TRBV9,TGTGCCAGCAGCGTAGTTCACGGGAGGGCCACAGATACGCAGTATTTT,CASSVVHGRATDTQYF
NA,many,TRBJ2-7,TRBV5-1,TGCGCCAGCAGCCAGGGACTCCAACCCTACGAGCAGTACTTC,CASSQGLQPYEQYF
NA,many,TRBJ2-1,TRBV28,TGTGCCAGCAGTTGGACGGGGGGCGCCTTCTACAATGAGCAGTTCTTC,CASSWTGGAFYNEQFF
NA,few,TRBJ2-3,TRBV9,TGTGCCAGCAGCGTAGAACCGGGACGCACAGATACGCAGTATTTT,CASSVEPGRTDTQYF
NA,few,TRBJ2-1,TRBV7-9,TGTGCCAGCAGCTTACAGTCCCGGGCCTACAATGAGCAGTTCTTC,CASSLQSRAYNEQFF
TRBD1,NA,TRBJ1-4,TRBV18,TGTGCCAGCTCACCAGTGACAGGGAAGAATGAAAAACTGTTTTTT,CASSPVTGKNEKLFF
NA,many,TRBJ2-1,TRBV14,TGTGCCAGCAGCCAAGGGGTCGGGCTTTACAATGAGCAGTTCTTC,CASSQGVGLYNEQFF
NA,NA,TRBJ2-7,TRBV3-1,TGTGCCAGCAGCCAAAGGCGGTACGAGCAGTACTTC,CASSQRRYEQYF
TRBD1,NA,TRBJ1-2,TRBV19,TGTGCCAGTAGGGGGACAGGGGTCTTCTATGGCTACACCTTC,CASRGTGVFYGYTF
NA,few,TRBJ2-3,TRBV5-5,TGTGCCAGCAGTCCCGACCTATTTGAGAAAAAGCAGTATTTT,CASSPDLFEKKQYF
TRBD1,few,TRBJ1-2,TRBV6-5,TGTGCCAGCAATGACAGGGGGCCTAACTATGGCTACACCTTC,CASNDRGPNYGYTF
TRBD1,many,TRBJ1-4,TRBV9,TGTGCCAGCAGCGTAGTCGGGACAGGGGGTGAAAAACTGTTTTTT,CASSVVGTGGEKLFF
TRBD2,many,TRBJ2-7,TRBV11-2,TGTGCCAGCAGCTCTTTGGGACTAGCGCACGAGCAGTACTTC,CASSSLGLAHEQYF
TRBD2,many,TRBJ2-3,TRBV12-3/TRBV12-4,TGTGCCAGCAGCTTTACTAGCGGGAGACCAGATACGCAGTATTTT,CASSFTSGRPDTQYF
NA,many,TRBJ2-7,TRBV27,TGTGCCAGCAGTTCTCTGATGGGGGTCCCGATCGACCAGTACTTC,CASSSLMGVPIDQYF
NA,NA,TRBJ1-2,TRBV6-5,TGTGCCAGCAGTTACGATGGGGCGGGTGGCTACACCTTC,CASSYDGAGGYTF
NA,many,TRBJ2-3,TRBV6-1,TGTGCCAGCAGTGAAAATATCCGGCAGGACGACACAGATACGCAGTATTTT,CASSENIRQDDTDTQYF
TRBD2,many,TRBJ2-1,TRBV6-2/TRBV6-3,TGTGCCAGCAGTTCCCGCCCTGGGACTAGCGGAGTGAGCTCCTACAATGAGCAGTTCTTC,CASSSRPGTSGVSSYNEQFF
TRBD2,many,TRBJ2-1,TRBV7-2,TGTGCCAGCAGCTCCCAGAGCGGGGGCTCCTACAATGAGCAGTTCTTC,CASSSQSGGSYNEQFF
NA,many,TRBJ1-2,TRBV12-5,TGTGCTAGTGGTTTGGAGAAACAGGGTAACTATGGCTACACCTTC,CASGLEKQGNYGYTF